The 6 T cell receptor beta chains listed next were all sequenced from one sample in a study of OX40 agonist ivuxolimab in advanced cancers. Assay: immunoSEQ multiplex PCR; the TCRdb copy retains only in-frame clones and omits some. The repertoire holds 55,000 to 70,000 clones, with around 86% as singletons. The sample was CD4+ or CD8+ T cells sorted from blood, taken in a trial of the OX40 agonist ivuxolimab. These receptor sequences come from an adult with an advanced solid tumor such as melanoma, head and neck, liver or kidney cancer.

The rearrangement joins TRBV19 to TRBJ2-5; 12 bases fit TRBD1. The CDR3 has 15 residues. The germline CDR1 and CDR2 sequences are LNHDA and SQIVND (reference sequence). Losses at the gene ends were 11 bases for V and 4 bases for J; bases not matched to a gene: 11. The CDR3 spells CASGTGGYVGETQYF. The CDR3 DNA is TGTGCCTCCGGGACAGGGGGCTATGTGGGAGAGACCCAGTACTTC.

The J gene is TRBJ2-1, the V gene TRBV5-1; 11 bases match TRBD2. In germline, CDR1 is SGHRS, CDR2 YFSETQ. The CDR3 length is 14 residues. V lost 2 bases to trimming and J lost 7 bases; unmatched junction nucleotides: 2. The CDR3 is CASSLLAGVNEQFF. CDR3 coding DNA: TGCGCCAGCAGCTTACTAGCGGGGGTTAATGAGCAGTTCTTC.

This sequence joins TRBV2 and TRBJ2-1; tentatively, D is TRBD2 (6 bases). CDR1 and CDR2 from the germline V gene are SNHLY and FYNNEI. The CDR3 is made up of 14 amino acids. Trimming took off 3 bases at V and 3 bases at J, with 9 bases between the two ends. The CDR3 reads CASSDRGSYNEQFF. For the CDR3, the DNA is TGTGCCAGCAGTGATCGGGGGAGCTACAATGAGCAGTTCTTC.

The genes are TRBV19 and TRBJ2-3; a weak D match, TRBD2 (7 bases). CDR3 size: 13 residues. Germline CDR1 LNHDA, CDR2 SQIVND (reference sequence). V was cut by 5 bases and J by 5 bases, with 11 bases left in between. CDR3 sequence: CASSGGGVDTQYF. For the CDR3, the DNA is TGTGCCAGTAGTGGAGGGGGGGTAGATACGCAGTATTTT. Using reference TRBV19 and TRBJ2-3 for the parts outside the CDR3, the full variable domain is DGGITQSPKYLFRKEGQNVTLSCEQNLNHDAMYWYRQDPGQGLRLIYYSQIVNDFQKGDIAEGYSVSREKKESFPLTVTSAQKNPTAFYLCASSGGGVDTQYFGPGTRLTVL.

The chain is built from TRBV5-4 and TRBJ1-5; maybe TRBD1 (5 bases). The CDR3 has 14 residues. V was pared by 4 bases and J by 0 bases, with 8 bases between. Germline V gene data show CDR1 as SGHNT and CDR2 as YYREEE (reference sequence). The CDR3 loop is CASSQGNSNQPQHF. The CDR3 nucleotides read TGTGCCAGCAGCCAGGGAAATAGCAATCAGCCCCAGCATTTT. Using reference TRBV5-4 and TRBJ1-5 for the parts outside the CDR3, the full variable domain is ETGVTQSPTHLIKTRGQQVTLRCSSQSGHNTVSWYQQALGQGPQFIFQYYREEENGRGNFPPRFSGLQFPNYSSELNVNALELDDSALYLCASSQGNSNQPQHFGDGTRLSIL.

The chain combines TRBV6-9 with TRBJ1-3; no definite D call. With 11 bases removed from V and 4 bases from J, the gap between germline ends came to 15 bases. The CDR3 has 13 residues. Per germline, CDR1 MNHGY and CDR2 SVAAGI. CDR3 residues: CAPLGLYGNTIYF. CDR3 nucleotide sequence: TGTGCCCCCCTGGGCCTGTACGGAAACACCATATATTTT.